These 20 T cell receptor beta chains share one sample of origin, sequenced in a study of T cells in Graves' hyperthyroidism and ophthalmopathy. Researchers took RNA transcripts and amplified the TCR beta CDR3 regions from them. The primer set for the first-round RT-PCR of the TCR CDR3 was HTBI. TCRdb reprocessed the multiplex PCR reads with MiXCR, giving one entry per CDR3 protein. The sample gives under 300,000 distinct CDR3 sequences, more than 12% of which show up once; about an eighth is in the top ten. The sequencing input was blood. The origin of the receptors is a woman in her forties with Graves' hyperthyroidism that later progressed to Graves' ophthalmopathy.

This clonotype was observed at least ten times. The V gene is TRBV29-1, the J gene TRBJ2-1; D call uncertain. CDR3 length: 14 amino acids. Trimming removed 4 bases from V and 4 bases from J, with 14 bases in between. Germline values: CDR1 SQVTM, CDR2 ANQGSEA. The CDR3 region is CSVGPLGDYNEQFF. The CDR3 nucleotides read TGCAGCGTTGGCCCCTTAGGTGATTACAATGAGCAGTTCTTC.

This clonotype came up many times. The chain joins TRBV5-1 to TRBJ2-7; 9 positions agree with TRBD2. The germline V gene has CDR1 SGHRS and CDR2 YFSETQ. This CDR3 comprises 14 residues. Germline trimming cut 5 bases from V and 4 bases from J; bases unmatched to any gene: 7. For the CDR3, the DNA is TGCGCCAGCAGTCTCTGGACTAGCGAGTACGAGCAGTACTTC. This gives the protein CASSLWTSEYEQYF.

This clonotype was observed at least ten times. The chain recombines TRBV10-3 with TRBJ1-1; 7 bases map to TRBD1. Trimming at V came to 6 bases and at J to 0 bases, leaving 13 bases not matched to a gene. CDR1 ENHRY and CDR2 SYGVKD come from the germline V gene. This CDR3 is built from 17 residues. CDR3 DNA: TGTGCCATCAGGGGGGCAGGGGGTGCGCTTATGAACACTGAAGCTTTCTTT. It is translated as CAIRGAGGALMNTEAFF.

This clonotype has more than one count but fewer than ten. The chain links TRBV4-1 to TRBJ2-7, with D uncertain. The CDR3 spans 16 residues. V dropped 5 bases and J dropped 0 bases, with 17 bases sitting between them. Germline CDR1 reads MGHRA; CDR2 reads YSYEKL. The CDR3: CASSFGYRVASYEQYF. The CDR3 coding sequence is TGCGCCAGCAGCTTCGGGTACCGGGTGGCCTCCTACGAGCAGTACTTC.

This clonotype was detected many times. The rearrangement uses TRBV11-2 and TRBJ2-1, with 9 bases that match TRBD2. Germline-derived CDR1 and CDR2 are SGHAT and FQNNGV. The ends lost 4 bases at V and 5 bases at J; junction bases unmatched: 6. The CDR3 has 15 residues. The CDR3 region is CASSSLAGDHNEQFF. Written as DNA, the CDR3 is TGTGCCAGCAGCTCCTTAGCGGGAGACCACAATGAGCAGTTCTTC.

Regarding this clonotype: This may come from a read error, since a much larger clone is one base off. The CDR3 reads CSARDHPRTYEQYF. The CDR3 nucleotides are TGCAGTGCTAGAGACCACCCAAGAACCTACGAGCAGTACTTC. The chain employs TRBV20-1 and TRBJ2-7; D unresolved. The germline gives CDR1 DFQATT, CDR2 SNEGSKA (reference sequence). With 0 bases removed from V and 2 bases from J, the gap between germline ends came to 11 bases. This CDR3 is built from 14 residues.

This clonotype came up many times. V gene TRBV29-1 combines with J gene TRBJ2-1, with D tentatively TRBD2 (5 bases). V was shortened by 4 bases and J by 5 bases, with 21 bases between the two germline ends. Germline CDR1 is SQVTM and CDR2 is ANQGSEA. The CDR3 length is 16 residues. CDR3 sequence: CSVVRLASSLNNEQFF. The CDR3 DNA sequence: TGCAGCGTTGTCAGGTTGGCTAGCAGCCTTAACAATGAGCAGTTCTTC.

The V gene is TRBV4-1, the J gene TRBJ1-2, with D possibly matching TRBD1 (6 bases). This CDR3 comprises 15 residues. The V and J ends lost 5 bases and 4 bases respectively, with 17 bases between them. CDR1 and CDR2 from the germline V gene are MGHRA and YSYEKL. The CDR3 protein is CASSTPGGQPYGYTF. CDR3 nucleotide sequence: TGCGCCAGCAGCACCCCGGGGGGGCAACCCTATGGCTACACCTTC.

J is TRBJ1-1 and V is TRBV27, with 7 bases that match TRBD1. The CDR3 runs 16 residues. V lost 6 bases, J lost 1 base, and 11 bases stayed unmatched. Looked up from germline, CDR1 is MNHEY and CDR2 is SMNVEV (reference sequence). The CDR3 reads CASRRIQGTTNTEAFF. DNA for the CDR3: TGTGCCAGCAGGAGAATACAGGGGACGACGAACACTGAAGCTTTCTTT.

This clonotype was picked up many times. This sequence joins TRBV18 and TRBJ1-2; no clear D. CDR3 length equals 16 residues. V lost 2 bases to trimming and J lost 4 bases, with 17 bases between them. Germline CDR1 is KGHSH and CDR2 is LQKENI. This CDR3 reads CASSPDLTDGIYGYTF. The CDR3 coding sequence is TGTGCCAGCTCACCAGACCTAACGGACGGAATCTATGGCTACACCTTC.

The sample holds many counts of this clonotype. The J gene is TRBJ2-3, the V gene TRBV28, with TRBD1 identical over 11 bases. Germline V CDR1 and CDR2: MDHEN, SYDVKM. The CDR3 consists of 16 residues. V trimming: 4 bases; J trimming: 4 bases; junction bases outside the gene matches: 7. This chain's CDR3 is CASSSPGQGAPDTQYF. The CDR3 coding sequence is TGTGCCAGCAGTTCCCCTGGACAGGGGGCACCAGATACGCAGTATTTT.

This clonotype came up many times. CDR3 bases: TGTGCCAGCACCCCTGTGGGGTCACGGGGCTACACCTTC. It yields the protein CASTPVGSRGYTF. This rearrangement joins TRBV12-3 or TRBV12-4 to TRBJ1-2, with D unresolved. There are 13 residues in the CDR3. Trimming removed 7 bases from V and 8 bases from J, with 17 bases in between.

There are many counts of this clonotype. The chain recombines TRBV2 with TRBJ1-1; the D gene is possibly TRBD1 (6 bases). Per germline, CDR1 SNHLY and CDR2 FYNNEI. Deletions cut 6 bases from V and 3 bases from J, with 11 bases between. This CDR3 comprises 13 residues. Written as DNA, the CDR3 is TGTGCCAGCAGGCTGGACAGCTACACTGAAGCTTTCTTT. Translating it yields CASRLDSYTEAFF. Looking up the rest from reference TRBV2 and TRBJ1-1 gives the full variable domain: EPEVTQTPSHQVTQMGQEVILRCVPISNHLYFYWYRQILGQKVEFLVSFYNNEISEKSEIFDDQFSVERPDGSNFTLKIRSTKLEDSAMYFCASRLDSYTEAFFGQGTRLTVV.

The chain links TRBV3-1 to TRBJ2-6; D is uncertain. Trimming shortened V by 5 bases and J by 2 bases, and 7 bases separated the two germline ends. The CDR3 is 14 residues long. Looked up from germline, CDR1 is LGHDT and CDR2 is YNNKEL (reference sequence). In DNA form, the CDR3 reads TGTGCCAGCAGCTTTCGTACTGGGGCCAACGTCCTGACTTTC. This codes for CASSFRTGANVLTF.

Only a few counts were recorded for this clonotype. The chain links TRBV19 to TRBJ1-2, with unresolved D. Trimming left V 3 bases short and J 6 bases short, with 5 bases between. CDR1 and CDR2 (germline): LNHDA, SQIVND (reference sequence). The CDR3 runs 11 residues. The CDR3 is CASSIWNGYTF. CDR3 sequence (DNA): TGTGCCAGTAGTATCTGGAATGGCTACACCTTC. The entire variable domain, with the rest obtained from reference TRBV19 and TRBJ1-2, is as follows: DGGITQSPKYLFRKEGQNVTLSCEQNLNHDAMYWYRQDPGQGLRLIYYSQIVNDFQKGDIAEGYSVSREKKESFPLTVTSAQKNPTAFYLCASSIWNGYTFGSGTRLTVV.

This clonotype occurred many times. The chain uses TRBV11-2 and TRBJ1-6; no reliable D call. The germline gives CDR1 SGHAT, CDR2 FQNNGV. This CDR3 is built from 15 residues. Trimming took 6 bases from V and 3 from J, leaving 12 bases between them. The CDR3 coding sequence is TGTGCCAGCAGGCCTTCGGTGCTCTATAATTCACCCCTCCACTTT. As protein: CASRPSVLYNSPLHF.

The table lists this clonotype with many counts. The chain is built from TRBV3-1 and TRBJ2-3; D gene unclear. This CDR3 spans 11 amino acids. Germline CDR1 is LGHDT and CDR2 is YNNKEL (reference sequence). V was shortened by 3 bases and J by 6 bases, with 4 bases between the two germline ends. CDR3: CASSHLDTQYF. The CDR3 coding sequence is TGTGCCAGCAGCCATTTGGATACGCAGTATTTT.

This clonotype was found many times. The chain couples TRBV6-1 to TRBJ2-7; the D gene is possibly TRBD2 (5 bases). The germline V gene encodes CDR1 MNHNS and CDR2 SASEGT. V was trimmed by 4 bases and J by 2 bases, leaving 12 bases between them. CDR3 length: 14 residues. CDR3 amino acids: CASSVLRGTYEQYF. For the CDR3, the DNA is TGTGCCAGCAGTGTCCTTCGGGGAACCTACGAGCAGTACTTC.

This clonotype showed up just a few times. The chain has TRBV15 and TRBJ2-1, with D maybe TRBD2 (6 bases). Looked up from germline, CDR1 is LNHNV and CDR2 is YYDKDF (reference sequence). The CDR3 extends over 15 amino acids. Between the trimmed V and J ends, which lost 1 base and 1 base, there was a span of 8 bases. The CDR3 loop is CATSRGLGSYNEQFF. In DNA, the CDR3 is TGTGCCACCAGCAGAGGACTAGGGTCCTACAATGAGCAGTTCTTC.

This clonotype appeared many times. The genes are TRBV24-1 and TRBJ1-4; D may be TRBD1 (5 bases). Looked up from germline, CDR1 is KGHDR and CDR2 is SFDVKD. V gave up 1 base and J gave up 8 bases, with 22 bases separating them. The CDR3 covers 18 residues. CDR3 nucleotide sequence: TGTGCCACCAGTGATTTCGACGGGGGGGAGTCCGGGGGGGAAAAACTGTTTTTT. It encodes CATSDFDGGESGGEKLFF.